The present TCR beta chain was sequenced within a study of T cell changes during pregnancy in multiple sclerosis. Germline V gene data show CDR1 as SGHRS and CDR2 as YFSETQ. The CDR3 totals 16 residues. Trimming stripped 4 bases from V and 0 bases from J, with 14 bases between. Assay used: immunoSEQ multiplex PCR; TCRdb lists only in-frame clones, some missing. The sample consists of around 95,000 clones, over 80% of them appearing once. This specimen consisted of peripheral blood, obtained after pregnancy. J is TRBJ1-3 and V is TRBV5-1; possibly TRBD1 for D (5 bases). The receptor comes from a female donor with multiple sclerosis, enrolled in a pregnancy study. The CDR3 spells CASSPEEGPSGNTIYF. The CDR3 nucleotides are TGCGCCAGCAGCCCGGAGGAGGGGCCCTCTGGAAACACCATATATTTT.